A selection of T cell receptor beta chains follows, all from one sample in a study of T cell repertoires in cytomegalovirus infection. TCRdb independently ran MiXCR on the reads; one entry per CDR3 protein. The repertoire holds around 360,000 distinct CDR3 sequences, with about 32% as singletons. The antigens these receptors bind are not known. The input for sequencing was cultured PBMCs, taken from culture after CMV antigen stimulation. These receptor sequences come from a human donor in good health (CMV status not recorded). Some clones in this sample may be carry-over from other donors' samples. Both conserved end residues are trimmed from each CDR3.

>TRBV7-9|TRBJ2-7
ASSWPKTDLTYEQY
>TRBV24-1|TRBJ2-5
ATSAVGLETQY
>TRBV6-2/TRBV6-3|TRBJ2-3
ASSSGATDTQY
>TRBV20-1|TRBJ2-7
SARDSTRPYEQY
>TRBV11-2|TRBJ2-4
ASSLSGTGRAKNIQY
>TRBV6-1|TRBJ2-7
ASSSLDRAHEQY
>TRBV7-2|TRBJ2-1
ASSLVRDYRSSYNEQF
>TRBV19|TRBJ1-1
ASEDSGAHTEAF
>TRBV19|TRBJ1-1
ASSPTGGWTEAF
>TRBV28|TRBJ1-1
ASSTGTGVTEAF
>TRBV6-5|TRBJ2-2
ASSYAGSGELF
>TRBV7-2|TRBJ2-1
ASSRSGRARGEQF
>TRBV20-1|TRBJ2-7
SARDLASGRRYEQY
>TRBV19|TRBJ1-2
ASSMDREDGYT
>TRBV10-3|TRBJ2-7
AISEQVTYEQY
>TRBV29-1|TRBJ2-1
SVEVFGAGEGEQF
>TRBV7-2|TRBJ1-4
ASSSRSTNEKLF
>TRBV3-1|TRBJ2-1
ASSQEKGSYNEQF
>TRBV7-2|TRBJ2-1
ASSFRDSRLHEQF
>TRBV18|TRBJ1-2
ASSRGQDPSGT
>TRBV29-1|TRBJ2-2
SVEWTVRNAGELF
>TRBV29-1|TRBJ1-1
SVAVQVGTEAF
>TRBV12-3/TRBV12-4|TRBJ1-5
ASSFKIDQPQH
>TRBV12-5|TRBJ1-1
ASGATGGHTEAF